Included here is one TCR beta chain sequence, with context. Assay used: immunoSEQ multiplex PCR; TCRdb lists only in-frame clones, some missing. The data contain under 100,000 clones, under 95% of them singletons. Germline V gene lookup returns CDR1 SGDLS and CDR2 YYNGEE. The V and J ends lost 0 bases and 5 bases, in that order; junction bases with no gene match: 2. The CDR3 totals 14 residues. These data are taken from a study of T cell responses to AZD1222 COVID-19 vaccine. The sequence came from an adult in good health. The source material was peripheral blood, sampled on day 0 of MenACWY control vaccination. This rearrangement joins TRBV9 to TRBJ2-3; 8 bases line up with TRBD2. The CDR3 nucleotides read TGTGCCAGCAGCGTAGCGGGGGGGCTAGATACGCAGTATTTT. Translated: CASSVAGGLDTQYF.